The present T cell receptor beta chain was sequenced within a study of shared clonotypes between healthy human individuals. Only in-frame clones appear in the TCRdb table, and some are missing; sequencing was by immunoSEQ multiplex PCR. The table has about 2.3 million clones, about 90% seen once. CDR3 length equals 16 residues. V was pared by 5 bases and J by 6 bases, with 8 bases of the junction left unmatched. The V gene's germline CDR1 is MNHEY and CDR2 SMNVEV (reference sequence). Sequencing was performed on naive CD4+ T cells from PBMCs. Specified subset: CD45RA+ positively selected. This chain joins TRBV27 and TRBJ2-3; 13 bases fit TRBD2. The source of this sequence is a young man in good health. Some clones in this sample may be carry-over from other donors' samples. CDR3 in amino acids: CASSKRTSGRSDTQYF. CDR3 sequence (DNA): TGTGCCAGCAGTAAAAGGACTAGCGGGAGATCGGATACGCAGTATTTT.